A single sample is the source of the 8 T cell receptor beta chains below, sequenced in a study of a mutant IDH1 vaccine in newly diagnosed glioma. Time point defined: baseline, week 1 (first vaccination visit). Treatment indicated: pre-vaccination baseline after standard-of-care therapy. Clones were sequenced by immunoSEQ multiplex PCR, and TCRdb holds only the in-frame ones, with some missing. The top ten hold over 2.5% of the sample, which has roughly 70,000 clones, approximately 83% seen once. Sequenced here: PBMCs, sampled from a glioma patient treated with radiotherapy, temozolomide or both. These receptors all come from a man aged 25 to 40 with glioma.

The chain links TRBV21-1 to TRBJ1-5. TRBV21-1 is an annotated pseudogene. The CDR3 runs to 16 residues. The DNA for the CDR3 is TGTGCCAGCAGCGACCCTCCGTTTGCGGGCAATCAGCCCCAGCATTTT. It specifies CASSDPPFAGNQPQHF.

V usage is TRBV6-5 and J usage is TRBJ2-7; D perhaps matches TRBD1 (6 bases). Trimming stripped 5 bases from V and 3 bases from J, with 11 bases between. This CDR3 comprises 13 residues. The germline CDR1 and CDR2 sequences are MNHEY and SVGAGI. The CDR3 region has the DNA TGTGCCAGCAGTATGACAGGAGGCTACGAGCAGTACTTC. Translating gives CASSMTGGYEQYF.

Only one count was recorded for this clone. An end of the junction differs from the germline gene, which may be a read error. Other DNA sequences in this sample translate to the same CDR3. The CDR3 DNA sequence: TGTGCCAGTAGTATAGACCCGGGGATTTCGGGCAACCAGCCCCAGCATTTT. It translates to CASSIDPGISGNQPQHF. The chain recombines TRBV19 with TRBJ1-5, with D unresolved. Germline V gene data show CDR1 as LNHDA and CDR2 as SQIVND (reference sequence). The CDR3 is made up of 17 amino acids.

This chain joins TRBV7-9 and TRBJ2-5, with 7 bases aligning to TRBD1. The CDR3 is 15 residues long. After removal of 5 bases from V and 2 bases from J, the junction contained 8 bases not matched to a gene. The V gene's germline CDR1 is SEHNR and CDR2 FQNEAQ (reference sequence). CDR3 loop: CASSTKVGQQETQYF. As DNA, the CDR3 is TGTGCCAGCAGCACCAAGGTGGGACAGCAAGAGACCCAGTACTTC.

There are a few counts of this clone. This chain links TRBV6-5 with TRBJ2-3, with D uncertain. Germline lookup yields CDR1 MNHEY and CDR2 SVGAGI. The CDR3 is made up of 13 amino acids. V was shortened by 5 bases and J by 8 bases, with 14 bases between the two germline ends. CDR3: CASSITRTGTQYF. DNA of the CDR3: TGTGCCAGCAGTATAACAAGGACGGGTACGCAGTATTTT.

This CDR3 is CASSPPSTTASYGYTF. The CDR3 bases are TGTGCCAGCAGCCCACCGTCAACAACAGCCTCCTATGGCTACACCTTC. The chain employs TRBV7-9 and TRBJ1-2; D is unresolved. With 5 bases removed from V and 4 bases from J, the gap between germline ends came to 20 bases. The CDR3 extends over 16 amino acids. Germline V gene lookup returns CDR1 SEHNR and CDR2 FQNEAQ (reference sequence).

The chain carries TRBV7-2 and TRBJ2-5, with TRBD2 matching over 13 bases. The trim removed 0 bases at V and 0 bases at J, leaving 13 bases unmatched. The CDR3 runs 21 residues. Germline loops: CDR1 SGHTA, CDR2 FQGNSA. The DNA for the CDR3 is TGTGCCAGCAGCTTAGCACCGGGACTAGCGGGGAGTATTCGAGACCAAGAGACCCAGTACTTC. This translates into CASSLAPGLAGSIRDQETQYF.

The chain has TRBV9 and TRBJ2-1; D not certain. In germline, CDR1 is SGDLS, CDR2 YYNGEE. Trimming removed 3 bases at V and 10 bases at J, with 8 bases between. The CDR3 runs 11 residues. CDR3 DNA sequence: TGTGCCAGCAGCGGTCAGAGGGAGCAGTTCTTC. Protein product: CASSGQREQFF.